This T cell receptor beta chain was sequenced during a study of blood T cells in healthy people across ages. A second PCR, run for about 7 to 11 cycles, used a sample-barcoded 5' primer plus a J-beta primer mix. One entry per CDR3 protein, called by TCRdb with MiXCR from the 5' RACE reads. Among some 1.4 million distinct CDR3 sequences, around 42% were seen once, and the ten largest hold 7% to 9%. There are 15 residues in the CDR3. This clonotype turned up a few times. The genes are TRBV21-1 and TRBJ2-7; TRBD1, the table's D call, was not compared with the DNA. TRBV21-1 is tagged as a pseudogene. This TCR was sampled from a young woman in good health. The sequencing input was blood. CDR3 in DNA: TGTGCCAGCAGCAAAGGGGCCAGGGACTGTCACGAGCAGTACTTC. As protein: CASSKGARDCHEQYF.